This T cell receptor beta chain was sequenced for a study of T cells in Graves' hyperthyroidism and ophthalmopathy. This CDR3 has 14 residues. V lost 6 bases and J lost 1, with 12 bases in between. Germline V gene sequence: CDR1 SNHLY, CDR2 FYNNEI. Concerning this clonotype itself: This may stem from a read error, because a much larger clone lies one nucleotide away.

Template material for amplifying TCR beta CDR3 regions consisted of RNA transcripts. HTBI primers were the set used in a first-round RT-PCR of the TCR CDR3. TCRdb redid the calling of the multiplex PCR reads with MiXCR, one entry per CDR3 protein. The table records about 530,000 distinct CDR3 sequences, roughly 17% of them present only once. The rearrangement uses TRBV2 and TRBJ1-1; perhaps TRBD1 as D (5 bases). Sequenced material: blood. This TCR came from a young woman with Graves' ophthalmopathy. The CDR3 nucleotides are TGTGCCAGCAGGATGGACGGGGGGAACACTGAAGCTTTCTTT. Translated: CASRMDGGNTEAFF.